This is a list of T cell receptor beta chains from one sample in a study of T cells after somatic rescue of genetic block. The assay was immunoSEQ multiplex PCR, and TCRdb's table has in-frame clones only and misses some. The data contain more than 70,000 clones, around 90% of them singletons. Sequenced sample: peripheral blood mononuclear cells (PBMCs). Receptors were obtained from a woman in her late teens or twenties. CDR3s include the opening cysteine and the closing phenylalanine or tryptophan. D genes are given only for firm matches. Some rows mark clone size as missing; the rest say once, few, many or name a class of expanded clone.

cdr3_aa: CASSAGGVEQFF
cdr3_nt: TGTGCCAGCAGTGCAGGGGGCGTAGAGCAGTTCTTC
v_call: TRBV25-1
clone_size: .
d_call: TRBD1
j_call: TRBJ2-1

cdr3_aa: CASSYSSGGERYEQYF
cdr3_nt: TGTGCCAGCAGTTACTCGTCCGGGGGCGAAAGGTACGAGCAGTACTTC
v_call: TRBV6-5
clone_size: .
d_call: .
j_call: TRBJ2-7

cdr3_aa: CASSFTGTGANSPLHF
cdr3_nt: TGCGCCAGCAGCTTTACCGGGACAGGTGCAAATTCACCCCTCCACTTT
v_call: TRBV5-1
clone_size: .
d_call: TRBD1
j_call: TRBJ1-6

cdr3_aa: CASSWTSGRVAKNIQYF
cdr3_nt: TGCGCCAGCAGCTGGACTAGCGGGAGGGTAGCCAAAAACATTCAGTACTTC
v_call: TRBV5-1
clone_size: .
d_call: TRBD2
j_call: TRBJ2-4

cdr3_aa: CASSLVAQEGDIWAEAFF
cdr3_nt: TGTGCCAGCAGTTTAGTTGCCCAGGAGGGGGACATATGGGCTGAAGCTTTCTTT
v_call: TRBV27
clone_size: .
d_call: .
j_call: TRBJ1-1

cdr3_aa: CASGPGGRLGETQYF
cdr3_nt: TGTGCCAGCGGGCCGGGGGGCCGCCTGGGAGAGACCCAGTACTTC
v_call: TRBV7-3
clone_size: .
d_call: .
j_call: TRBJ2-5

cdr3_aa: CASSQEGETYNEQFF
cdr3_nt: TGTGCCAGCAGCCAAGAGGGCGAGACCTACAATGAGCAGTTCTTC
v_call: TRBV4-2
clone_size: .
d_call: .
j_call: TRBJ2-1

cdr3_aa: CASSLLGSGDRYEQYF
cdr3_nt: TGTGCCAGCAGTTTACTCGGGTCAGGGGACCGGTACGAGCAGTACTTC
v_call: TRBV28
clone_size: .
d_call: .
j_call: TRBJ2-7

cdr3_aa: CASSQEGPTSGNYNEQFF
cdr3_nt: TGTGCCAGCAGCCAAGAGGGCCCGACTAGCGGGAACTACAATGAGCAGTTCTTC
v_call: TRBV4-2
clone_size: .
d_call: TRBD2
j_call: TRBJ2-1

cdr3_aa: CASSLVVAGGPGYGYTF
cdr3_nt: TGTGCCAGCAGCTTAGTGGTGGCAGGGGGCCCCGGCTATGGCTACACCTTC
v_call: TRBV7-2
clone_size: .
d_call: TRBD1
j_call: TRBJ1-2

cdr3_aa: CASSRDNNEQFF
cdr3_nt: TGTGCCAGCAGCCGGGACAACAATGAGCAGTTCTTC
v_call: TRBV5-4
clone_size: .
d_call: .
j_call: TRBJ2-1

cdr3_aa: CASSLYVAPLTYEQYF
cdr3_nt: TGTGCCAGCAGTTTATATGTGGCACCGCTTACCTACGAGCAGTACTTC
v_call: TRBV28
clone_size: .
d_call: .
j_call: TRBJ2-7

cdr3_aa: CASSLRGRKSPLNTEAFF
cdr3_nt: TGTGCCAGCAGCTTAAGGGGGCGGAAATCCCCCTTGAACACTGAAGCTTTCTTT
v_call: TRBV7-6
clone_size: .
d_call: TRBD1
j_call: TRBJ1-1

cdr3_aa: CASSWRLAGQYEQYF
cdr3_nt: TGCGCCAGCAGCTGGAGACTAGCGGGACAATACGAGCAGTACTTC
v_call: TRBV5-1
clone_size: once
d_call: TRBD2
j_call: TRBJ2-7

cdr3_aa: CASSAWTGDEKLFF
cdr3_nt: TGTGCCAGTAGTGCATGGACAGGGGATGAAAAACTGTTTTTT
v_call: TRBV19
clone_size: .
d_call: TRBD1
j_call: TRBJ1-4

cdr3_aa: CASSIQGSQNIQYF
cdr3_nt: TGTGCCAGTAGTATACAGGGGTCCCAAAACATTCAGTACTTC
v_call: TRBV19
clone_size: .
d_call: .
j_call: TRBJ2-4

cdr3_aa: CASSIGRGHSYMNTEAFF
cdr3_nt: TGTGCCAGTAGTATTGGCAGGGGGCATTCTTATATGAACACTGAAGCTTTCTTT
v_call: TRBV19
clone_size: .
d_call: TRBD1
j_call: TRBJ1-1

cdr3_aa: CASSDIAGAQETQYF
cdr3_nt: TGTGCCAGCAGTGACATAGCGGGGGCACAAGAGACCCAGTACTTC
v_call: TRBV6-4
clone_size: .
d_call: TRBD2
j_call: TRBJ2-5

cdr3_aa: CASSGQGPSTLYF
cdr3_nt: TGCGCCAGCAGTGGACAGGGTCCTTCGACATTATATTTT
v_call: TRBV5-1
clone_size: .
d_call: TRBD1
j_call: TRBJ1-3

cdr3_aa: CASSAVATDTQYF
cdr3_nt: TGTGCCAGCAGCGCGGTAGCGACAGATACGCAGTATTTT
v_call: TRBV5-6
clone_size: .
d_call: .
j_call: TRBJ2-3

cdr3_aa: CASSSQGNTEAFF
cdr3_nt: TGTGCCAGTAGTTCCCAGGGGAACACTGAAGCTTTCTTT
v_call: TRBV19
clone_size: .
d_call: .
j_call: TRBJ1-1

cdr3_aa: CASSIWGGSSYNEQFF
cdr3_nt: TGTGCCAGTAGTATATGGGGCGGAAGCTCCTACAATGAGCAGTTCTTC
v_call: TRBV19
clone_size: .
d_call: .
j_call: TRBJ2-1

cdr3_aa: CASIHTPNAPGQPYSNQPQHF
cdr3_nt: TGTGCCAGTATCCATACCCCCAATGCACCGGGACAGCCATATAGCAATCAGCCCCAGCATTTT
v_call: TRBV19
clone_size: .
d_call: TRBD1
j_call: TRBJ1-5

cdr3_aa: CASSLGPGTVSYEQYF
cdr3_nt: TGCGCCAGCAGCTTGGGACCCGGGACAGTCTCCTACGAGCAGTACTTC
v_call: TRBV5-1
clone_size: .
d_call: TRBD1
j_call: TRBJ2-7

cdr3_aa: CAWSVGQSTDTQYF
cdr3_nt: TGTGCCTGGAGTGTGGGGCAGAGCACAGATACGCAGTATTTT
v_call: TRBV30
clone_size: .
d_call: .
j_call: TRBJ2-3